This T cell receptor beta chain came from a study of cytomegalovirus exposure and HLA in healthy donors. Broader study findings: Several of the most significant clusters appeared linked to common viral pathogens, based on a later analysis. A later analysis revealed that TCR association rates differed between HLA loci, peaking at DRB1 and bottoming out at HLA-C. Later work found most CMV-associated TCR beta chains apparently HLA-restricted. For presence/absence analyses, sequencing depth was assumed to be roughly uniform across donors.

Note on this clone: Its matching antigen is unknown.

Germline assignment: CDR1 MNHEY and CDR2 SVGAGI. V was cut by 6 bases and J by 5 bases, with 14 bases left in between. There are 15 residues in the CDR3. PCR used 60 Vbeta primers and 13 Jbeta primers. TCRdb's table, derived via immunoSEQ multiplex PCR, lists solely in-frame clones and lacks some. Seen here are about 230,000 clones, approximately 82% observed once, and the top ten hold over 0.5%. The V call is TRBV6-5, the J call TRBJ1-6; TRBD1 might be the D (6 bases). The receptor was derived from a woman aged 35 to 49 in good health and CMV-seronegative. The sequencing input was PBMCs. The CDR3 reads CASSRSDSHNSPLHF. DNA for the CDR3: TGTGCCAGCAGCCGATCGGACAGCCATAATTCACCCCTCCACTTT.